This TCR beta chain comes out of a study of blood T cell repertoires in COVID-19. Study details: The United States, Italy and Spain supplied acute and convalescent COVID-19 samples. In each case, the material was cDNA or gDNA derived from T cells, B-cell-depleted T cells, or PBMCs.

CDR3 length equals 12 residues. Germline CDR1 reads SNHLY; CDR2 reads FYNNEI. V was trimmed by 7 bases and J by 9 bases, leaving 10 bases between them. Original processing methods: From reference gene primer amplification, estimates of nucleated cell counts were derived. The data were produced by immunoSEQ multiplex PCR, yet TCRdb's version contains in-frame clones alone and is incomplete. V and J calls and clone size are given by that table; D and trimming were obtained from the DNA. The sample carries some 200,000 clones, about 88% recorded once. This receptor was obtained from a man aged 25-45 years with active or convalescent COVID-19. The sequencing input was peripheral blood. This sequence joins TRBV2 and TRBJ1-6; D not certain. Written as DNA, the CDR3 is TGTGCCAGCAAAGCAGGTCTTTCACCCCTCCACTTT. It specifies CASKAGLSPLHF. The entire variable domain, with the rest obtained from reference TRBV2 and TRBJ1-6, is as follows: EPEVTQTPSHQVTQMGQEVILRCVPISNHLYFYWYRQILGQKVEFLVSFYNNEISEKSEIFDDQFSVERPDGSNFTLKIRSTKLEDSAMYFCASKAGLSPLHFGNGTRLTVT.